This is a list of T cell receptor beta chains from one sample in a study of blood T cell repertoires in COVID-19. Assay used: immunoSEQ multiplex PCR; TCRdb lists only in-frame clones, some missing. The sample shows tens of thousands of clones, about 89% of them seen only once. The sequenced sample consisted of peripheral blood. Receptors originate from a man aged 50 to 59 with active COVID-19. CDR3s include the opening cysteine and the closing phenylalanine or tryptophan. D genes are given only for firm matches. Expanded clones are given a class, and other clones once, few, many or no size at all.

D gene,clone size,J gene,V gene,CDR3 protein,CDR3 DNA
-,-,TRBJ2-7,TRBV28,CASSYGGTSEQYF,TGTGCCAGCAGTTACGGCGGGACGAGCGAGCAGTACTTC
TRBD2,-,TRBJ2-7,TRBV2,CASRSASGIYEQYF,TGTGCCAGCAGAAGCGCTAGCGGGATCTACGAGCAGTACTTC
TRBD2,-,TRBJ2-1,TRBV7-2,CASSLRSSGHNEQFF,TGTGCCAGCAGCTTAAGGTCTAGCGGTCACAATGAGCAGTTCTTC
-,-,TRBJ1-4,TRBV9,CASSVYGNEKLFF,TGTGCCAGCAGCGTTTACGGGAATGAAAAACTGTTTTTT
TRBD2,-,TRBJ2-1,TRBV4-3,CASSRGTSGSASYNEQFF,TGCGCCAGCAGCCGAGGGACTAGCGGGAGTGCCTCCTACAATGAGCAGTTCTTC
TRBD1,-,TRBJ2-5,TRBV7-6,CASSFRFPGQGSDVDF,TGTGCCAGCAGCTTCCGGTTTCCCGGACAGGGGTCGGACGTCGACTTC
-,-,TRBJ1-1,TRBV30,CACIKGDTEAFF,TGTGCCTGTATCAAAGGGGACACTGAAGCTTTCTTT
-,-,TRBJ1-1,TRBV15,CATSRVGLLNTEAFF,TGTGCCACCAGCAGAGTGGGACTCTTGAACACTGAAGCTTTCTTT
TRBD1,-,TRBJ2-1,TRBV12-5,CASGFVQGYYNEQFF,TGTGCTAGTGGTTTTGTACAGGGGTACTACAATGAGCAGTTCTTC
TRBD2,-,TRBJ2-1,TRBV5-1,CASSLRTSGRAGDEQFF,TGCGCCAGCAGCCTCCGGACTAGCGGGAGGGCCGGGGATGAGCAGTTCTTC
-,-,TRBJ1-1,TRBV4-3,CASSQALGQKYTEAFF,TGCGCCAGCAGCCAAGCATTAGGACAGAAATACACTGAAGCTTTCTTT
-,-,TRBJ1-3,TRBV7-2,CASSFLRTAGNTIYF,TGTGCCAGCAGCTTCCTAAGGACAGCTGGAAACACCATATATTTT
-,-,TRBJ2-3,TRBV2,CASSELGGPTDTQYF,TGTGCCAGCAGTGAACTGGGGGGGCCCACAGATACGCAGTATTTT
-,-,TRBJ2-5,TRBV30,CAWGRVSETQYF,TGTGCCTGGGGCAGGGTATCAGAGACCCAGTACTTC
TRBD1,-,TRBJ1-1,TRBV5-1,CASSTSTGVDTEAFF,TGCGCCAGCAGCACCTCAACAGGGGTCGACACTGAAGCTTTCTTT
-,-,TRBJ1-1,TRBV7-2,CASTRGTRGTEAFF,TGTGCCAGCACGCGGGGGACCCGAGGCACTGAAGCTTTCTTT
-,-,TRBJ1-2,TRBV20-1,CSARGHFGYTF,TGCAGTGCTAGAGGACACTTTGGCTACACCTTC
TRBD1,-,TRBJ1-2,TRBV30,CAYSTGGLNYGYTF,TGTGCCTATTCGACAGGGGGCCTGAACTATGGCTACACCTTC
-,once,TRBJ2-1,TRBV29-1,CSVERGTRYNEQFF,TGCAGCGTCGAAAGAGGAACCCGCTACAATGAGCAGTTCTTC
-,-,TRBJ2-5,TRBV5-4,CASSDGKGVYQETQYF,TGTGCCAGCAGCGATGGCAAGGGGGTATATCAAGAGACCCAGTACTTC
TRBD2,-,TRBJ2-3,TRBV6-5,CASNEGTRLDTQYF,TGTGCCAGCAACGAAGGGACTAGACTAGATACGCAGTATTTT